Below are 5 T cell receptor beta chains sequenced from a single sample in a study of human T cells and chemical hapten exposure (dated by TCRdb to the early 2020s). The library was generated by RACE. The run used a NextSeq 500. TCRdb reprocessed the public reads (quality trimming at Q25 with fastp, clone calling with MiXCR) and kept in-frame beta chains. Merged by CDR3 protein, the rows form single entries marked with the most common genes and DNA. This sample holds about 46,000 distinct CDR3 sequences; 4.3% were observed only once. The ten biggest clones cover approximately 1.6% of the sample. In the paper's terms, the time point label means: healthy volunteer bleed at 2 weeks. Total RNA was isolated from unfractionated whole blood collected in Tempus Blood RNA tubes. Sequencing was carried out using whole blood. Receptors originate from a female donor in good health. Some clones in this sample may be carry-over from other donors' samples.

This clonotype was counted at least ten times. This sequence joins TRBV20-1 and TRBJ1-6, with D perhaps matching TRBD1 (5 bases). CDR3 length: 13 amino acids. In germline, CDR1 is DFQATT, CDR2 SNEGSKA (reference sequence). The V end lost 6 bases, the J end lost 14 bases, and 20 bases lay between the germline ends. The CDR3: CSARKGYQSSLHF. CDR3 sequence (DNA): TGCAGTGCCAGGAAGGGGTATCAATCATCCCTCCACTTT.

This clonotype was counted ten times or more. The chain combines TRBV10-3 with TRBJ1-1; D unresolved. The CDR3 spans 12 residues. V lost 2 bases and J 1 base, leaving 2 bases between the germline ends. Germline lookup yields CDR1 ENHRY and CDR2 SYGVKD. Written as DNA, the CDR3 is TGTGCCATCAGTGAGGGGAACACTGAAGCTTTCTTT. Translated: CAISEGNTEAFF.

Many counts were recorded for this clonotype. The CDR3 spells CSVASGGDTQYF. CDR3 coding DNA: TGCAGCGTTGCTAGCGGGGGGGATACGCAGTATTTT. The chain combines TRBV29-1 with TRBJ2-3, with 11 bases identical to TRBD2. Trimming removed 4 bases from V and 6 bases from J; junction bases left unmatched: 0. Germline lookup yields CDR1 SQVTM and CDR2 ANQGSEA. The CDR3 consists of 12 residues.

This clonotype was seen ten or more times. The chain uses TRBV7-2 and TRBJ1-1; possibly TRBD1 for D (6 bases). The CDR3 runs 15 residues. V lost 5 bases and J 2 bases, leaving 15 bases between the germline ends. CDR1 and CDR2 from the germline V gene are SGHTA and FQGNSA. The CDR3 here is CASSVGGQGNTEAFF. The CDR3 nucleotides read TGTGCCAGCAGCGTGGGGGGGCAGGGCAACACTGAAGCTTTCTTT. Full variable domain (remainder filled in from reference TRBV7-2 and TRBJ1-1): GAGVSQSPSNKVTEKGKDVELRCDPISGHTALYWYRQSLGQGLEFLIYFQGNSAPDKSGLPSDRFSAERTGGSVSTLTIQRTQQEDSAVYLCASSVGGQGNTEAFFGQGTRLTVV.

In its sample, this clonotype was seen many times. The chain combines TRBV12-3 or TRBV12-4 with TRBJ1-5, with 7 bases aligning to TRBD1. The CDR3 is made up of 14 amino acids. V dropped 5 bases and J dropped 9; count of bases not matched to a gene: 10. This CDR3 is CASSTNRGERPQHF. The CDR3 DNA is TGTGCCAGCAGTACAAACAGGGGAGAGAGGCCCCAGCATTTT.